This T cell receptor beta chain was sequenced during a study of T cell repertoires in aging, cancer and after chemotherapy. Whole-study context: Clear clonal overlap appeared across healthy donor samples taken over several months to years. Whole-study findings and limits: Compared with age-matched healthy donors, untreated hematological or solid cancer patients showed higher blood TCR clonality.

CDR1 is LNHDA, CDR2 SQIVND, per germline (reference sequence). The V gene end was trimmed by 5 bases and the J gene end by 6 bases; junction bases not matched to a gene: 7. CDR3 length: 14 amino acids. TCR beta rearrangements were amplified from peripheral blood genomic DNA. This clonotype has just a few counts. Its antigen remains unidentified. A mixed TRB-A/B primer pool amplified rearranged TRB by multiplex touch-down PCR. One entry per CDR3 protein, called by TCRdb with MiXCR from the multiplex PCR reads. Of almost 8,500 distinct CDR3 sequences in the sample, 32% were seen once. This chain uses TRBV19 with TRBJ2-4; TRBD1 aligns across 7 bases. This receptor was taken from a human donor in good health. Input material: blood. The CDR3 region is CASSFRDSGNIQYF. As DNA, the CDR3 is TGTGCCAGTAGTTTCCGGGACAGCGGAAACATTCAGTACTTC.